This entry lists 29 T cell receptor beta chains sequenced from one sample in a study of cytomegalovirus exposure and HLA in healthy donors. 13 Jbeta primers and 60 Vbeta primers were used for the PCR. Assay used: immunoSEQ multiplex PCR; TCRdb lists only in-frame clones, some missing. Found here are about 79,000 clones, 65% to 75% of them singletons; the top ten hold about 9%. The sample taken for sequencing was PBMCs. The receptors stem from a middle-aged man in good health and CMV-seropositive.

For this clone: The sample holds other DNA sequences that translate to the same CDR3. CDR3 in DNA: TGTGCCAGCAGTTTTGGGACAGGGAATCAGCCCCAGCATTTT. It encodes CASSFGTGNQPQHF. The chain employs TRBV28 and TRBJ1-5, with 9 bases lining up with TRBD1. V shed 3 bases, J shed 4 bases, and the junction held 1 base outside the gene matches. Germline loops: CDR1 MDHEN, CDR2 SYDVKM. The CDR3 is made up of 14 amino acids.

The rearrangement uses TRBV19 and TRBJ2-1, with 11 bases aligning to TRBD2. Germline CDR1 and CDR2: LNHDA and SQIVND (reference sequence). The CDR3 is made up of 16 amino acids. Losses at the gene ends were 4 bases for V and 5 bases for J; bases not matched to a gene: 7. The CDR3 DNA is TGTGCCAGTAGTACCTCTAGCGGGAGGCTTCACAATGAGCAGTTCTTC. Its translation is CASSTSSGRLHNEQFF.

The CDR3 is CASSESRTEQYF. In DNA, the CDR3 is TGTGCCAGCAGTGAATCCAGAACCGAGCAGTACTTC. The chain joins TRBV2 to TRBJ2-7; D ambiguous. Per the germline V gene, CDR1 is SNHLY and CDR2 is FYNNEI. V was clipped by 2 bases and J by 6 bases, with 8 bases between them. CDR3 length equals 12 residues.

The chain combines TRBV30 with TRBJ1-6; D gene unclear. Germline CDR1 GTSNPN, CDR2 SVGIG (reference sequence). Trimming removed 4 bases at V and 8 bases at J, with 9 bases between. This CDR3 is 12 amino acids long. CDR3 DNA: TGTGCCTGGAAATTCGAGGATTCACCCCTCCACTTT. This codes for CAWKFEDSPLHF.

This clone is judged medium-sized. This rearrangement joins TRBV5-1 to TRBJ1-6, with D uncertain. The V gene's germline CDR1 is SGHRS and CDR2 YFSETQ. The CDR3 has 13 residues. V lost 3 bases and J lost 5, with 6 bases in between. As DNA, the CDR3 is TGCGCCAGCAGCTCCCTTGATAATTCACCCCTCCACTTT. Translation gives CASSSLDNSPLHF.

V usage is TRBV7-2 and J usage is TRBJ2-3, with D uncertain. V lost 3 bases and J lost 2, with 6 bases in between. The CDR3 runs to 13 residues. Germline V gene sequence: CDR1 SGHTA, CDR2 FQGNSA. The CDR3 DNA reads TGTGCCAGCAGCTTCTATCCCACAGATACGCAGTATTTT. This gives the protein CASSFYPTDTQYF.

The chain couples TRBV20-1 to TRBJ2-1; no reliable D call. The germline V gene encodes CDR1 DFQATT and CDR2 SNEGSKA (reference sequence). CDR3 length equals 10 residues. V gave up 5 bases and J gave up 6 bases, with 5 bases separating them. CDR3 in DNA: TGCAGTGCTCCTCTCAATGAGCAGTTCTTC. Translating gives CSAPLNEQFF.

This chain links TRBV6-1 with TRBJ2-7; tentative D call: TRBD2 (5 bases). This CDR3 comprises 14 residues. From germline, CDR1 is MNHNS and CDR2 SASEGT. Trimming cost V 0 bases and J 2 bases, with 8 bases left between them. CDR3 protein: CASSEATGTYEQYF. DNA of the CDR3: TGTGCCAGCAGTGAAGCGACGGGGACCTACGAGCAGTACTTC.

Points on this clone: The junction shows a germline mismatch at one end, possibly a read error. This rearrangement joins TRBV7-9 to TRBJ1-2; the D gene is possibly TRBD1 (5 bases). CDR3 length equals 12 residues. The V gene's germline CDR1 is SEHNR and CDR2 FQNEAQ (reference sequence). CDR3 bases: TGTTCCAGCAGCCCGGGGGGCTATGGCTACACCTTC. Residues: CSSSPGGYGYTF.

Only a few counts were recorded for this clone. This chain links TRBV2 with TRBJ2-1; 10 bases map to TRBD2. Per the germline V gene, CDR1 is SNHLY and CDR2 is FYNNEI. This CDR3 is 15 amino acids long. Trimming took 2 bases from V and 7 from J; bases not matched to a gene: 5. As DNA, the CDR3 is TGTGCCAGCAGTGAAAGCGGGAGGGGTGGGAATGAGCAGTTCTTC. Translation: CASSESGRGGNEQFF.

The CDR3, as DNA: TGTGCCAGCAGCCTAAAGACAGGGGGAGCCACTGAAGCTTTCTTT. This translates into CASSLKTGGATEAFF. The V and J genes are TRBV2 and TRBJ1-1, with 9 bases matching TRBD1. Germline-derived CDR1 and CDR2 are SNHLY and FYNNEI. V lost 6 bases, J lost 4 bases, and 9 bases stayed unmatched. CDR3 length equals 15 residues. Combining the CDR3 with reference TRBV2 and TRBJ1-1 gives the whole variable domain EPEVTQTPSHQVTQMGQEVILRCVPISNHLYFYWYRQILGQKVEFLVSFYNNEISEKSEIFDDQFSVERPDGSNFTLKIRSTKLEDSAMYFCASSLKTGGATEAFFGQGTRLTVV.

The V call is TRBV5-1, the J call TRBJ2-7, with TRBD2 matching over 12 bases. The germline V gene has CDR1 SGHRS and CDR2 YFSETQ. The CDR3 runs 20 residues. V shed 1 base, J shed 3 bases, and the junction held 17 bases outside the gene matches. The CDR3 loop reads CASSLPRGTSGPRYSYEQYF. In DNA form, the CDR3 reads TGCGCCAGCAGCTTGCCAAGGGGGACTAGCGGGCCTCGTTATAGCTACGAGCAGTACTTC.

The chain couples TRBV28 to TRBJ2-3; D possibly corresponds to TRBD2 (6 bases). Trimming removed 7 bases from V and 2 bases from J, with 16 bases in between. Germline values: CDR1 MDHEN, CDR2 SYDVKM. The length of the CDR3 is 15 residues. The CDR3 nucleotides are TGTGCCAGCACCCCTGGAGGGCTCCACACAGATACGCAGTATTTT. Amino acids: CASTPGGLHTDTQYF.

The chain carries TRBV7-9 and TRBJ2-5, with 8 bases aligning to TRBD2. CDR1 is SEHNR and CDR2 is FQNEAQ in the germline V gene (reference sequence). The CDR3 loop spans 15 amino acids. V shed 4 bases, J shed 3 bases, and the junction held 7 bases outside the gene matches. The CDR3 spells CASSSRSGNKETQYF. In nucleotides, the CDR3 is TGTGCCAGCAGCTCACGTAGCGGGAATAAAGAGACCCAGTACTTC.

The chain employs TRBV11-2 and TRBJ1-1; D is unclear. This CDR3 contains 13 residues. V shed 5 bases and J shed 2 bases, with 9 bases lying between them. Germline CDR1 and CDR2: SGHAT and FQNNGV. The chain's CDR3 is CASSLVENTEAFF. As DNA, the CDR3 is TGTGCCAGCAGCCTTGTAGAAAACACTGAAGCTTTCTTT.

The gene calls are TRBV4-1 and TRBJ2-1; D is ambiguous. Trimming took off 0 bases at V and 8 bases at J, with 17 bases between the two ends. The CDR3 totals 16 residues. In germline, CDR1 is MGHRA, CDR2 YSYEKL. Here the CDR3 reads CASSQDVDNTWDEQFF. The CDR3 DNA reads TGCGCCAGCAGCCAAGATGTAGACAATACGTGGGATGAGCAGTTCTTC.

V usage is TRBV7-2 and J usage is TRBJ2-5; the match to TRBD2 covers 8 bases. This CDR3 contains 16 residues. With V trimmed by 4 bases and J by 2 bases, 9 bases remained unmatched. Germline V gene lookup returns CDR1 SGHTA and CDR2 FQGNSA. In DNA form, the CDR3 reads TGTGCCAGCAGCTCCGGGAACGGGGGGGGACAAGAGACCCAGTACTTC. Protein product: CASSSGNGGGQETQYF.

The V and J genes are TRBV28 and TRBJ1-2, with 7 bases matching TRBD1. Germline CDR1 MDHEN, CDR2 SYDVKM. The trim removed 5 bases at V and 4 bases at J, leaving 7 bases unmatched. This CDR3 is 14 amino acids long. The CDR3 reads CASSGQGGPYGYTF. CDR3 DNA: TGTGCCAGCAGTGGCCAGGGGGGACCCTATGGCTACACCTTC.

The CDR3 is CASSMSDRGQGQPQHF. The CDR3 DNA reads TGTGCCAGTAGTATGAGTGACAGGGGGCAAGGTCAGCCCCAGCATTTT. The chain is built from TRBV19 and TRBJ1-5; TRBD1 matches 10 bases. The J segment lost 6 bases and the V segment lost 3 bases, leaving 8 bases of the junction unmatched. Germline CDR1 reads LNHDA; CDR2 reads SQIVND (reference sequence). The CDR3 sequence is 16 residues long.

The chain joins TRBV19 to TRBJ2-1; D is possibly TRBD2 (5 bases). The germline V gene encodes CDR1 LNHDA and CDR2 SQIVND (reference sequence). This CDR3 spans 16 amino acids. Trimming took 7 bases from V and 0 from J, leaving 16 bases between them. CDR3 region: CASTQLLGASYNEQFF. CDR3 coding DNA: TGTGCCAGTACCCAGCTCCTGGGAGCCTCCTACAATGAGCAGTTCTTC.

This clone was counted only a few times. The chain is built from TRBV30 and TRBJ2-1; D perhaps matches TRBD2 (5 bases). The CDR3 sequence is 14 residues long. Germline CDR1 GTSNPN, CDR2 SVGIG (reference sequence). Trimming left V 5 bases short and J 2 bases short, with 13 bases between. In nucleotides, the CDR3 is TGTGCCTGGGGGAGACTTAGCACCTACAATGAGCAGTTCTTC. The encoded protein is CAWGRLSTYNEQFF.

V usage is TRBV28 and J usage is TRBJ1-2, with D possibly TRBD1 on 5 matching bases. V dropped 7 bases and J dropped 7 bases, with 28 bases sitting between them. The CDR3 is made up of 17 amino acids. Germline V gene sequence: CDR1 MDHEN, CDR2 SYDVKM. The CDR3 coding sequence is TGTGCCAGCACACCTCATATTCAGGGCTCCCTAAGTGGTGGCTACACCTTC. Translating it yields CASTPHIQGSLSGGYTF.

This clone was detected only once. The chain recombines TRBV9 with TRBJ1-5, with D uncertain. Germline lookup yields CDR1 SGDLS and CDR2 YYNGEE. The CDR3 length is 14 residues. V was cut by 0 bases and J by 9 bases, with 13 bases left in between. The CDR3 region has the DNA TGTGCCAGCAGCGTAGGGCCGGAGGACTCGCCCCAGCATTTT. The encoded protein is CASSVGPEDSPQHF.

V gene TRBV2 combines with J gene TRBJ1-1, with 8 bases that match TRBD1. This CDR3 spans 13 amino acids. The junction had 6 bases not matched to a gene; V was cut back by 11 bases and J by 1 base. Germline V gene sequence: CDR1 SNHLY, CDR2 FYNNEI. This CDR3 is CAGSQGENTEAFF. CDR3 bases: TGTGCCGGATCACAGGGGGAGAACACTGAAGCTTTCTTT.

The chain links TRBV2 to TRBJ1-5, with no clear D. The CDR3 sequence is 15 residues long. V shed 3 bases and J shed 0 bases, with 9 bases lying between them. In germline, CDR1 is SNHLY, CDR2 FYNNEI. CDR3 bases: TGTGCCAGCAGTGACGACGGAGGTAGCAATCAGCCCCAGCATTTT. Protein: CASSDDGGSNQPQHF.

This chain joins TRBV6-9 and TRBJ2-5; 8 nucleotides align to TRBD1. The CDR3 has 16 residues. CDR1 is MNHGY, CDR2 SVAAGI, per germline. After removal of 2 bases from V and 5 bases from J, the junction contained 10 bases not matched to a gene. Here the CDR3 reads CASSYRTGRVGETQYF. DNA for the CDR3: TGTGCCAGCAGTTATCGGACAGGGCGAGTGGGGGAGACCCAGTACTTC.

V gene TRBV19 combines with J gene TRBJ1-5; D possibly corresponds to TRBD1 (6 bases). V was clipped by 7 bases and J by 6 bases, with 19 bases between them. Germline V gene data show CDR1 as LNHDA and CDR2 as SQIVND (reference sequence). This CDR3 spans 15 amino acids. CDR3: CASTPHTGKGQPQHF. In DNA form, the CDR3 reads TGTGCCAGTACCCCCCATACAGGGAAAGGTCAGCCCCAGCATTTT. The variable domain in full, with the rest retrieved from reference TRBV19 and TRBJ1-5, is DGGITQSPKYLFRKEGQNVTLSCEQNLNHDAMYWYRQDPGQGLRLIYYSQIVNDFQKGDIAEGYSVSREKKESFPLTVTSAQKNPTAFYLCASTPHTGKGQPQHFGDGTRLSIL.

The chain joins TRBV30 to TRBJ2-5; 7 nucleotides agree with TRBD2. Germline loops: CDR1 GTSNPN, CDR2 SVGIG (reference sequence). This CDR3 is 15 amino acids long. J was trimmed by 4 bases and V by 2 bases; bases with no gene match: 10. This CDR3 is CAWSLMGLAGETQYF. Written as DNA, the CDR3 is TGTGCCTGGAGTTTAATGGGCTTAGCGGGAGAGACCCAGTACTTC.

The chain joins TRBV18 to TRBJ2-5, with D tentatively TRBD1 (5 bases). This CDR3 region has 13 residues. Trimming shortened V by 5 bases and J by 2 bases, and 9 bases separated the two germline ends. CDR1 and CDR2 from the germline V gene are KGHSH and LQKENI. Here the CDR3 DNA reads TGTGCCAGCTCAACCGACAGTCAAGAGACCCAGTACTTC. Amino acid sequence: CASSTDSQETQYF. Full variable domain (remainder filled in from reference TRBV18 and TRBJ2-5): NAGVMQNPRHLVRRRGQEARLRCSPMKGHSHVYWYRQLPEEGLKFMVYLQKENIIDESGMPKERFSAEFPKEGPSILRIQQVVRGDSAAYFCASSTDSQETQYFGPGTRLLVL.